This TCR beta chain was recovered during a study of T cell responses to AZD1222 COVID-19 vaccine. Study-level results: Nearly half of the spike-specific TCRs reportedly recognize variant regions that carry no mutations.

The data were produced by immunoSEQ multiplex PCR, yet TCRdb's version contains in-frame clones alone and is incomplete. The repertoire holds fewer than 200,000 clones, with roughly 91% as singletons. With 6 bases removed from V and 3 bases from J, the gap between germline ends came to 14 bases. This CDR3 contains 14 residues. Per germline, CDR1 LNHDA and CDR2 SQIVND (reference sequence). To note about this clone: Its antigen is not known.

The sequences come from peripheral blood, collected 28 days after the second AZD1222 dose. The source of this sequence is an adult who received the AZD1222 COVID-19 vaccine. The chain recombines TRBV19 with TRBJ1-1; the D gene is possibly TRBD1 (5 bases). The CDR3 bases are TGTGCCAGTAGCCAGGCCCAGGGTTACACTGAAGCTTTCTTT. The encoded protein is CASSQAQGYTEAFF.